This entry lists 27 T cell receptor beta chains sequenced from one sample in a study of vaccination effects on CD4 cells after COVID-19. Using viral peptide pools, the ViraFEST assay grew out antigen-specific CD4+ T cells prior to sequencing. Culturing for around eleven days preceded CD4+ T cell isolation. Between March and December 2020, the person had a SARS-CoV-2 infection that PCR confirmed. TCRdb's copy holds only in-frame clones and misses some; the assay was immunoSEQ multiplex PCR. Of over 20,000 clones listed, under 75% were seen once; the top ten hold about 38%. Their recognized antigens are unknown. The specimen was CD4+ T cells from PBMCs cultured with a peptide pool, collected before COVID-19 vaccination. The receptors come from a human donor who had a prior SARS-CoV-2 infection.

This clone was detected only a few times. The chain carries TRBV27 and TRBJ2-7; TRBD1 might be the D (6 bases). V lost 5 bases and J lost 2, with 16 bases in between. Looked up from germline, CDR1 is MNHEY and CDR2 is SMNVEV (reference sequence). The CDR3 covers 15 residues. CDR3 DNA: TGTGCCAGCAGTATAGCCGGGACACAGACCTACGAGCAGTACTTC. Translating it yields CASSIAGTQTYEQYF.

The chain employs TRBV7-2 and TRBJ1-1, with unresolved D. The CDR3 totals 16 residues. Germline-derived CDR1 and CDR2 are SGHTA and FQGNSA. V dropped 4 bases and J dropped 0 bases, with 15 bases sitting between them. CDR3 region: CASSSRTRGMNTEAFF. CDR3 sequence (DNA): TGTGCCAGCAGCTCCCGTACCCGGGGTATGAACACTGAAGCTTTCTTT.

This clone was counted only a few times. V is TRBV24-1 and J is TRBJ2-3; no definite D call. Looked up from germline, CDR1 is KGHDR and CDR2 is SFDVKD. This CDR3 is built from 13 residues. Between the trimmed V and J ends, which lost 5 bases and 0 bases, there was a span of 5 bases. The CDR3 region is CATSVGSTDTQYF. For the CDR3, the DNA is TGTGCCACCAGTGTGGGTAGCACAGATACGCAGTATTTT.

This clone was detected a few times. The chain employs TRBV18 and TRBJ1-1; tentative D call: TRBD1 (6 bases). V dropped 4 bases and J dropped 5 bases, with 17 bases sitting between them. Germline CDR1 reads KGHSH; CDR2 reads LQKENI. CDR3 length equals 15 residues. CDR3 DNA: TGTGCCAGCTCACGCCACCCGACAGGCGAGACTGAAGCTTTCTTT. This gives the protein CASSRHPTGETEAFF.

The CDR3 DNA reads as TGCAGCTCACGGGGGGCCTCCTACAATGAGCAGTTCTTC. Translating gives CSSRGASYNEQFF. The chain employs TRBV29-1 and TRBJ2-1; a weak D match, TRBD2 (7 bases). The V gene's germline CDR1 is SQVTM and CDR2 ANQGSEA. V lost 8 bases to trimming and J lost 0 bases, with 11 bases between them. The CDR3 contains 13 residues.

As DNA, the CDR3 is TGTGCCAGTAGTATCCTGTCGGGAGTGACTGAAGCTTTCTTT. Amino acids: CASSILSGVTEAFF. The chain carries TRBV19 and TRBJ1-1; D unresolved. V was pared by 3 bases and J by 5 bases, with 13 bases between. The CDR3 covers 14 residues. CDR1 is LNHDA and CDR2 is SQIVND in the germline V gene (reference sequence).

V is TRBV24-1 and J is TRBJ2-5, with D perhaps matching TRBD1 (5 bases). With 4 bases removed from V and 3 bases from J, the gap between germline ends came to 8 bases. Germline V gene lookup returns CDR1 KGHDR and CDR2 SFDVKD. The CDR3 sequence is 13 residues long. The CDR3, as DNA: TGTGCCACCAGTGAAGGGGCGGAAGAGACCCAGTACTTC. Translating gives CATSEGAEETQYF.

In this sample, this clone turned up once. CDR3 in amino acids: CATSGRSGSMNEQFF. CDR3 coding DNA: TGTGCCACCAGTGGTAGGAGCGGGAGTATGAATGAGCAGTTCTTC. V usage is TRBV24-1 and J usage is TRBJ2-1, with TRBD2 matching over 8 bases. V was pared by 5 bases and J by 7 bases, with 9 bases of the junction left unmatched. The CDR3 is 15 amino acids. The germline V gene has CDR1 KGHDR and CDR2 SFDVKD.

The gene calls are TRBV7-9 and TRBJ2-1, with 9 nucleotides matching TRBD2. Germline CDR1 is SEHNR and CDR2 is FQNEAQ (reference sequence). The CDR3 loop spans 16 amino acids. Germline trimming cut 2 bases from V and 7 bases from J; bases unmatched to any gene: 9. For the CDR3, the DNA is TGTGCCAGCAGCTTACTATCGGGCGGGAGGGGGAATGAGCAGTTCTTC. Translating gives CASSLLSGGRGNEQFF.

This rearrangement joins TRBV2 to TRBJ2-7, with D uncertain. V was clipped by 10 bases and J by 0 bases, with 16 bases between them. Germline lookup yields CDR1 SNHLY and CDR2 FYNNEI. This CDR3 has 14 amino acids. The CDR3 nucleotides are TGTGCCACTCTCCCCAAGCGAAGCTCCTACGAGCAGTACTTC. It yields the protein CATLPKRSSYEQYF.

This chain uses TRBV7-6 with TRBJ2-5, with 7 bases lining up with TRBD1. This CDR3 region has 17 residues. Trimming at V came to 5 bases and at J to 4 bases, leaving 16 bases not matched to a gene. Germline CDR1 and CDR2: SGHVS and FNYEAQ. The CDR3 protein is CASSPATGPGGLETQYF. The CDR3 DNA reads as TGTGCCAGCAGCCCCGCCACGGGCCCAGGGGGATTAGAGACCCAGTACTTC.

The chain employs TRBV9 and TRBJ2-1, with a tentative D call TRBD1 (6 bases). Germline CDR1 SGDLS, CDR2 YYNGEE. Trimming stripped 3 bases from V and 3 bases from J, with 22 bases between. The CDR3 loop spans 18 amino acids. Here the CDR3 DNA reads TGTGCCAGCAGCGACAAAGCCGCCGGTGGGGGCCTCTACAATGAGCAGTTCTTC. Protein product: CASSDKAAGGGLYNEQFF.

The J gene is TRBJ1-5, the V gene TRBV2; no reliable D call. CDR3 length: 13 amino acids. V lost 4 bases, J lost 4 bases, and 8 bases lay in between. CDR1 and CDR2 from the germline V gene are SNHLY and FYNNEI. The chain's CDR3 is CASSGRRNQPQHF. As DNA, the CDR3 is TGTGCCAGCAGTGGCAGGCGGAATCAGCCCCAGCATTTT.

A single count supports this clone. The CDR3 DNA is TGTGCCAGCAGCCAGCCGGGACAGGGTTACAATGAGCAGTTCTTC. This codes for CASSQPGQGYNEQFF. This chain joins TRBV3-1 (or the pseudogene TRBV3-2) and TRBJ2-1; 9 bases match TRBD1. Germline assignment: CDR1 LGHDT and CDR2 YNNKEL (reference sequence). This CDR3 is 15 amino acids long. The J segment lost 4 bases and the V segment lost 3 bases, leaving 4 bases of the junction unmatched.

The gene calls are TRBV2 and TRBJ2-1; the match to TRBD2 covers 9 bases. The V and J ends lost 6 bases and 4 bases, in that order; junction bases with no gene match: 7. The CDR3 covers 15 residues. CDR1 is SNHLY, CDR2 FYNNEI, per germline. The CDR3 is CASRKIAGEYNEQFF. For the CDR3, the DNA is TGTGCCAGCAGGAAGATAGCGGGAGAGTACAATGAGCAGTTCTTC.

The CDR3 sequence is CASRRGGSFYEQYF. The CDR3 region has the DNA TGTGCCAGCAGGAGGGGAGGTAGTTTCTACGAGCAGTACTTC. The V gene is TRBV2, the J gene TRBJ2-7, with D perhaps TRBD2 (6 bases). CDR1 is SNHLY and CDR2 is FYNNEI in the germline V gene. The germline V and J ends were trimmed by 6 bases and 3 bases, with 15 bases remaining between them. CDR3 length equals 14 residues.

The gene calls are TRBV5-1 and TRBJ1-1, with TRBD1 matching 12 bases. The V gene's germline CDR1 is SGHRS and CDR2 YFSETQ. The CDR3 runs to 18 residues. V was pared by 4 bases and J by 1 base, with 11 bases of the junction left unmatched. The CDR3 loop reads CASSILPGQGAKNTEAFF. The CDR3 bases are TGCGCCAGCAGCATTCTCCCGGGACAGGGGGCTAAGAACACTGAAGCTTTCTTT.

The V and J genes are TRBV4-1 and TRBJ2-7; D remains ambiguous. CDR1 is MGHRA and CDR2 is YSYEKL in the germline V gene. CDR3 length: 17 residues. Trimming removed 0 bases at V and 2 bases at J, with 17 bases between. The CDR3 protein is CASSQEFPEFTTYEQYF. The DNA for the CDR3 is TGCGCCAGCAGCCAAGAGTTCCCGGAGTTCACTACCTACGAGCAGTACTTC.

The chain uses TRBV18 and TRBJ1-1, with D perhaps matching TRBD1 (5 bases). Germline-derived CDR1 and CDR2 are KGHSH and LQKENI. This CDR3 is 14 amino acids long. The V and J ends lost 1 base and 3 bases respectively, with 9 bases between them. This chain's CDR3 is CASSPRGGDTEAFF. The CDR3 nucleotides are TGTGCCAGCTCACCACGGGGGGGGGACACTGAAGCTTTCTTT.

J is TRBJ1-2 and V is TRBV4-3; tentatively, D is TRBD1 (6 bases). The germline V and J ends were trimmed by 0 bases and 7 bases, with 15 bases remaining between them. This CDR3 is built from 15 residues. Germline V gene sequence: CDR1 LGHNA, CDR2 YSLEER. CDR3 DNA sequence: TGCGCCAGCAGCCAAGAGGGTTTGGGGGCTCCTGGCTACACCTTC. It translates to CASSQEGLGAPGYTF.

V gene TRBV5-1 combines with J gene TRBJ2-1, with TRBD2 identical over 10 bases. The CDR3 is made up of 16 amino acids. CDR1 and CDR2 (germline): SGHRS, YFSETQ. V lost 2 bases, J lost 7 bases, and 9 bases stayed unmatched. The CDR3, as DNA: TGCGCCAGCAGCTTCCAGGCTAGCGGGAGCGGTAATGAGCAGTTCTTC. It yields the protein CASSFQASGSGNEQFF.

This clone was seen a single time. V is TRBV18 and J is TRBJ2-5; no firm D call. Trimming shortened V by 1 base and J by 7 bases, and 13 bases separated the two germline ends. This CDR3 contains 14 residues. Germline V lookup: CDR1 KGHSH, CDR2 LQKENI. CDR3 bases: TGTGCCAGCTCACCACAGACCCAATTAGGGACCCAGTACTTC. Its protein is CASSPQTQLGTQYF. Full variable domain (remainder filled in from reference TRBV18 and TRBJ2-5): NAGVMQNPRHLVRRRGQEARLRCSPMKGHSHVYWYRQLPEEGLKFMVYLQKENIIDESGMPKERFSAEFPKEGPSILRIQQVVRGDSAAYFCASSPQTQLGTQYFGPGTRLLVL.

The chain combines TRBV6-2 or TRBV6-3 with TRBJ2-7, with D maybe TRBD2 (5 bases). V lost 4 bases and J 4 bases, leaving 20 bases between the germline ends. CDR1 and CDR2 from the germline V gene are MNHEY and SVGEGT. The CDR3 runs to 16 residues. The CDR3 bases are TGTGCCAGCAGTTCGGGGTTTTGGCCGTCAGTTTACGAGCAGTACTTC. This translates into CASSSGFWPSVYEQYF.

The rearrangement links TRBV7-2 to TRBJ1-2; 8 nucleotides align to TRBD1. CDR3 length: 13 residues. CDR1 and CDR2 (germline): SGHTA, FQGNSA. V lost 6 bases to trimming and J lost 8 bases; unmatched junction nucleotides: 8. The CDR3 spells CASSFTGGAGYTF. CDR3 DNA: TGTGCCAGCAGTTTTACAGGGGGAGCCGGCTACACCTTC. Full variable domain (remainder filled in from reference TRBV7-2 and TRBJ1-2): GAGVSQSPSNKVTEKGKDVELRCDPISGHTALYWYRQSLGQGLEFLIYFQGNSAPDKSGLPSDRFSAERTGGSVSTLTIQRTQQEDSAVYLCASSFTGGAGYTFGSGTRLTVV.

This sequence joins TRBV7-8 and TRBJ2-5; the D gene could be TRBD1 or TRBD2 (5 bases each). Between the trimmed V and J ends, which lost 5 bases and 4 bases, there was a span of 14 bases. Germline-derived CDR1 and CDR2 are SGHVS and FQNEAQ. CDR3 length equals 14 residues. The CDR3 sequence is CASSALFGAETQYF. CDR3 DNA: TGTGCCAGCAGCGCACTGTTCGGGGCAGAGACCCAGTACTTC. Full variable domain (rest looked up from reference TRBV7-8 and TRBJ2-5): GAGVSQSPRYKVAKRGQDVALRCDPISGHVSLFWYQQALGQGPEFLTYFQNEAQLDKSGLPSDRFFAERPEGSVSTLKIQRTQQEDSAVYLCASSALFGAETQYFGPGTRLLVL.

For this clone: Germline is not matched at one junction end, which may reflect a read error. The V and J genes are TRBV7-7 and TRBJ2-5; 7 bases match TRBD2. This CDR3 contains 13 residues. The germline gives CDR1 SSHAT, CDR2 FNYEAQ (reference sequence). In DNA form, the CDR3 reads TGTGCTAGCAGCCGTAGACTAGCTGAGACCCAGTACTTC. This encodes CASSRRLAETQYF. Combining the CDR3 with reference TRBV7-7 and TRBJ2-5 gives the whole variable domain GAGVSQSPRYKVTKRGQDVTLRCDPISSHATLYWYQQALGQGPEFLTYFNYEAQPDKSGLPSDRFSAERPEGSISTLTIQRTEQRDSAMYRCASSRRLAETQYFGPGTRLLVL.

V and J are TRBV2 and TRBJ1-2, with TRBD1 identical over 9 bases. Germline trimming cut 7 bases from V and 8 bases from J; bases unmatched to any gene: 8. Germline V CDR1 and CDR2: SNHLY, FYNNEI. The CDR3 is made up of 13 amino acids. DNA of the CDR3: TGTGCCAGCAACATCGACAGGGGGTACGGCTACACCTTC. Translated: CASNIDRGYGYTF.